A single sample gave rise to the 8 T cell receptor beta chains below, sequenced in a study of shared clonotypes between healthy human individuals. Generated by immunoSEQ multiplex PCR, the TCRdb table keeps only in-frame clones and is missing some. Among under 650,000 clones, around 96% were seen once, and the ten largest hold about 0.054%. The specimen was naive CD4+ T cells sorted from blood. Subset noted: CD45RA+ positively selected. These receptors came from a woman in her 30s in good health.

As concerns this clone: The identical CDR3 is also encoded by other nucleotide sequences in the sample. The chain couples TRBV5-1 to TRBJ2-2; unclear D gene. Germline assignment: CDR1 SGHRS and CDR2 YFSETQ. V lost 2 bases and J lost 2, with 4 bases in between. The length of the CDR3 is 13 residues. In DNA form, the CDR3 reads TGCGCCAGCAGCTTAGGCAACACCGGGGAGCTGTTTTTT. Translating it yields CASSLGNTGELFF.

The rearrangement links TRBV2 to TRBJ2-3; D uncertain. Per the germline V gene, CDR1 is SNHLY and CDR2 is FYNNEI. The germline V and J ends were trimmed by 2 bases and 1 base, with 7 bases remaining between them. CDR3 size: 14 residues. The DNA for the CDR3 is TGTGCCAGCAGTGAACTAAGCGGCACAGATACGCAGTATTTT. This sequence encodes CASSELSGTDTQYF.

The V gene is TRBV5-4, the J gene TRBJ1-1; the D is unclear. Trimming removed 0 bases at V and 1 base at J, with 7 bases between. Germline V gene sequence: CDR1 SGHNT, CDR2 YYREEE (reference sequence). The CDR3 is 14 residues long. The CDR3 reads CASSLERGNTEAFF. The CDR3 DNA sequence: TGTGCCAGCAGCTTGGAGAGAGGGAACACTGAAGCTTTCTTT.

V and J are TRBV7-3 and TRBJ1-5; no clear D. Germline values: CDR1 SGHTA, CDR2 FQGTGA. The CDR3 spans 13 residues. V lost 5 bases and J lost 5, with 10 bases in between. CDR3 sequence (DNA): TGTGCCAGCAGCCCCGGCCAGGATCAGCCCCAGCATTTT. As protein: CASSPGQDQPQHF.

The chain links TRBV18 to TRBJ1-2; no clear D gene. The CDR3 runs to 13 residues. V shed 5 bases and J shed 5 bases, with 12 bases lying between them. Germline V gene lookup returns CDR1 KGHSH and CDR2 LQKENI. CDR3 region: CASSFRTEYGYTF. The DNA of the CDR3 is TGTGCCAGCTCATTCCGGACGGAGTATGGCTACACCTTC.

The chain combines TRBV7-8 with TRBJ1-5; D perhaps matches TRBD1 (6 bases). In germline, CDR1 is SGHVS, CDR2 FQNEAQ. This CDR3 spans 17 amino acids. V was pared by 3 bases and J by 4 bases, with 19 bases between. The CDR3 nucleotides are TGTGCCAGCAGCTTTTTGGGGGGCGGGACCACGAATCAGCCCCAGCATTTT. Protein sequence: CASSFLGGGTTNQPQHF.

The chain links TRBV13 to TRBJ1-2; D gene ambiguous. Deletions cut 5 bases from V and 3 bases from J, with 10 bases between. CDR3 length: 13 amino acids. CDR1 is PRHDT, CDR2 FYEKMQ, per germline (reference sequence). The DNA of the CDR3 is TGTGCCAGCAGCCTCAAGGTTGACTATGGCTACACCTTC. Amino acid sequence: CASSLKVDYGYTF. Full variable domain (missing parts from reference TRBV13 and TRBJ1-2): AAGVIQSPRHLIKEKRETATLKCYPIPRHDTVYWYQQGPGQDPQFLISFYEKMQSDKGSIPDRFSAQQFSDYHSELNMSSLELGDSALYFCASSLKVDYGYTFGSGTRLTVV.

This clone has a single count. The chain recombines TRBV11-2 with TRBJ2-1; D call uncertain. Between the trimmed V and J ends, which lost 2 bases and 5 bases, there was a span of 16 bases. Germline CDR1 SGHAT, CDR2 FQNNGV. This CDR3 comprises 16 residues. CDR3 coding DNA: TGTGCCAGCAGCTTAACGGCGGCTGGGTCCCACAATGAGCAGTTCTTC. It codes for CASSLTAAGSHNEQFF.